One and the same sample provided the 21 T cell receptor beta chains below, sequenced in a study of chemoradiotherapy in HPV16-positive cancers. TCRdb keeps only in-frame clones here, not all; method: immunoSEQ multiplex PCR. The profile covers 10,000 to 15,000 clones, with roughly 81% appearing a single time and around 0.91% taken by the ten largest. Sampling took place from a patient who underwent chemoradiotherapy. These receptors were obtained from a human donor with HPV-associated anogenital cancer.

This clone came up once. This chain joins TRBV10-1 and TRBJ2-7; possibly TRBD2 for D (6 bases). The CDR3 consists of 13 residues. V was trimmed by 2 bases and J by 1 base, leaving 6 bases between them. Germline values: CDR1 WNHNN, CDR2 SYGVQD (reference sequence). The CDR3 reads CASSEGGSYEQYF. The CDR3 nucleotides are TGCGCCAGCAGTGAGGGAGGGTCCTACGAGCAGTACTTC.

The chain recombines TRBV5-1 with TRBJ2-2; a possible D gene is TRBD2 (6 bases). Germline values: CDR1 SGHRS, CDR2 YFSETQ. CDR3 length: 15 amino acids. V was pared by 3 bases and J by 1 base, with 10 bases between. The CDR3 loop reads CASSSPEGNTGELFF. The CDR3 region has the DNA TGCGCCAGCAGCTCACCGGAGGGGAACACCGGGGAGCTGTTTTTT. Looking up the rest from reference TRBV5-1 and TRBJ2-2 gives the full variable domain: KAGVTQTPRYLIKTRGQQVTLSCSPISGHRSVSWYQQTPGQGLQFLFEYFSETQRNKGNFPGRFSGRQFSNSRSEMNVSTLELGDSALYLCASSSPEGNTGELFFGEGSRLTVL.

The V and J genes are TRBV5-3 and TRBJ2-1, with TRBD2 identical over 11 bases. TRBV5-3 is known as an ORF, though its function is uncertain. Trimming at V came to 4 bases and at J to 6 bases, leaving 6 bases not matched to a gene. The length of the CDR3 is 15 residues. DNA of the CDR3: TGTGCCAGAAGCGCCCCTAGCGGGAGGTGCAATGAGCAGTTCTTC. Translated: CARSAPSGRCNEQFF.

This chain connects TRBV29-1 to TRBJ2-7; 7 bases fit TRBD1. The CDR3 length is 12 residues. J was trimmed by 3 bases and V by 6 bases; bases with no gene match: 5. Germline CDR1 SQVTM, CDR2 ANQGSEA. CDR3 sequence reads: CSVTQGYYEQYF. For the CDR3, the DNA is TGCAGCGTGACACAGGGGTACTACGAGCAGTACTTC.

The chain joins TRBV12-5 to TRBJ2-5; no reliable D call. Trimming left V 5 bases short and J 2 bases short, with 12 bases between. Germline V lookup: CDR1 LGHNT, CDR2 FRNRAP. The CDR3 runs to 14 residues. CDR3: CASGPRTAQETQYF. CDR3 in DNA: TGTGCTAGTGGTCCTCGGACCGCACAAGAGACCCAGTACTTC.

This chain uses TRBV7-3 with TRBJ2-3; 7 bases agree with TRBD1. Germline CDR1 reads SGHTA; CDR2 reads FQGTGA. The V and J ends lost 5 bases and 2 bases, in that order; junction bases with no gene match: 4. The CDR3 loop spans 14 amino acids. CDR3: CASSPGQVTDTQYF. In nucleotides, the CDR3 is TGTGCCAGCAGCCCCGGACAGGTCACAGATACGCAGTATTTT.

The J gene is TRBJ2-5, the V gene TRBV7-2; D unresolved. Looked up from germline, CDR1 is SGHTA and CDR2 is FQGNSA. The V and J ends lost 0 bases and 5 bases respectively, with 10 bases between them. The CDR3 length is 14 residues. The DNA of the CDR3 is TGTGCCAGCAGCTTAGCATCGCCACGGGAGACCCAGTACTTC. This translates into CASSLASPRETQYF.

Turning to this clone: The junction and the germline gene differ at one end; a read error may be behind it. The chain is built from TRBV6-4 and TRBJ1-2, with unresolved D. CDR1 is MRHNA and CDR2 is SNTAGT in the germline V gene. The CDR3 is 9 amino acids. The CDR3 DNA is TGTGCCAGCAGTGACTGTAATGACTTC. Translated, it gives CASSDCNDF.

The J gene is TRBJ2-3, the V gene TRBV4-1, with 7 bases aligning to TRBD2. J was trimmed by 2 bases and V by 3 bases; bases with no gene match: 5. This CDR3 has 15 residues. Germline CDR1 MGHRA, CDR2 YSYEKL. The CDR3 spells CASSHLAEITDTQYF. The DNA of the CDR3 is TGCGCCAGCAGCCACCTAGCGGAAATCACAGATACGCAGTATTTT.

The V gene is TRBV5-1, the J gene TRBJ1-1; D is ambiguous. Trimming shortened V by 0 bases and J by 4 bases, and 13 bases separated the two germline ends. The CDR3 is 15 amino acids. Germline CDR1 and CDR2: SGHRS and YFSETQ. The CDR3 sequence is CASSLAPGMGTEAFF. CDR3 in DNA: TGCGCCAGCAGCTTGGCACCGGGGATGGGCACTGAAGCTTTCTTT.

The rearrangement links TRBV27 to TRBJ2-7, with D maybe TRBD2 (7 bases). Germline V gene sequence: CDR1 MNHEY, CDR2 SMNVEV (reference sequence). The CDR3 length is 13 residues. Trimming removed 7 bases from V and 4 bases from J, with 14 bases in between. CDR3 region: CASKRGGAYEQYF. The CDR3 DNA sequence: TGTGCCAGCAAGCGTGGGGGGGCATACGAGCAGTACTTC.

The rearrangement uses TRBV12-2 and TRBJ2-3; TRBD2, the D gene given by the table, was not confirmed from the DNA. TRBV12-2 corresponds to a pseudogene. CDR3 length: 19 residues. The CDR3 protein is CASRSGLAGIPTSTDTQYF. The CDR3 DNA sequence: TGTGCAAGTCGCTCCGGACTAGCGGGGATCCCGACGAGCACAGATACGCAGTATTTT.

This chain joins TRBV18 and TRBJ2-7; a weak D match, TRBD2 (5 bases). CDR1 and CDR2 (germline): KGHSH, LQKENI. Trimming pared 1 base from V and 0 bases from J, leaving 7 bases between. CDR3 length: 14 residues. The CDR3 spells CASSPRGNSYEQYF. The DNA of the CDR3 is TGTGCCAGCTCACCACGAGGGAACTCCTACGAGCAGTACTTC.

The rearrangement links TRBV14 to TRBJ2-7, with TRBD2 identical over 7 bases. The germline CDR1 and CDR2 sequences are SGHDN and FVKESK. This CDR3 is 13 amino acids long. The ends lost 3 bases at V and 7 bases at J; junction bases unmatched: 6. The CDR3 bases are TGTGCCAGCAGCCAGCTAGGAGCGGGGGAGCAGTACTTC. Translating gives CASSQLGAGEQYF.

The chain links TRBV7-9 to TRBJ2-1; TRBD2 is a possible D gene (7 bases). The CDR3 consists of 17 residues. The V gene's germline CDR1 is SEHNR and CDR2 FQNEAQ (reference sequence). Trimming stripped 4 bases from V and 8 bases from J, with 24 bases between. CDR3 nucleotides: TGTGCCAGCAGCTCCCGGGGGCGGGAGAGGGTGACTGATGAGCAGTTCTTC. Its protein is CASSSRGRERVTDEQFF.

The J gene is TRBJ1-5, the V gene TRBV5-6; possible D gene TRBD1, 5 bases. In germline, CDR1 is SGHDT, CDR2 YYEEEE. Trimming shortened V by 1 base and J by 4 bases, and 12 bases separated the two germline ends. The CDR3 extends over 15 amino acids. Here the CDR3 reads CASSLNGGKNQPQHF. CDR3 sequence (DNA): TGTGCCAGCAGCTTGAACGGGGGAAAGAATCAGCCCCAGCATTTT.

V is TRBV6-1 and J is TRBJ1-5; a weak D match, TRBD1 (5 bases). Trimming removed 7 bases at V and 3 bases at J, with 13 bases between. The CDR3 is made up of 14 amino acids. Germline CDR1 reads MNHNS; CDR2 reads SASEGT. This CDR3 is CASTLGTTNQPQHF. The CDR3 DNA sequence: TGTGCCAGCACTTTGGGGACCACCAATCAGCCCCAGCATTTT.

J is TRBJ1-1 and V is TRBV5-4, with 9 bases matching TRBD1. With V trimmed by 4 bases and J by 1 base, 8 bases remained unmatched. The length of the CDR3 is 16 residues. Germline loops: CDR1 SGHNT, CDR2 YYREEE (reference sequence). CDR3 in DNA: TGTGCCAGCAGCCCTCAACAGGGGGCGAGGAACACTGAAGCTTTCTTT. This codes for CASSPQQGARNTEAFF.

The rearrangement links TRBV5-1 to TRBJ1-2; tentative D call: TRBD1 (5 bases). V gave up 0 bases and J gave up 2 bases, with 8 bases separating them. CDR3 length: 14 residues. Germline lookup yields CDR1 SGHRS and CDR2 YFSETQ. Here the CDR3 DNA reads TGCGCCAGCAGCTTGGGGGGCGAGAACTATGGCTACACCTTC. Protein: CASSLGGENYGYTF.

The V gene is TRBV11-3, the J gene TRBJ2-7, with 10 bases matching TRBD2. V trimming: 8 bases; J trimming: 5 bases; junction bases outside the gene matches: 6. The CDR3 sequence is 13 residues long. Germline CDR1 reads SGHNT; CDR2 reads YENEEA. The CDR3 nucleotides read TGTGCCAGCGGGCTAGCGGGAGCCCACGAGCAGTACTTC. Its protein is CASGLAGAHEQYF.

This clone came up once. The chain carries TRBV25-1 and TRBJ1-1; 7 nucleotides match TRBD1. The CDR3 loop spans 12 amino acids. With 7 bases clipped from V and 5 bases from J, the junction kept 4 bases outside the gene matches. Looked up from germline, CDR1 is MGHDK and CDR2 is SYGVNS. In nucleotides, the CDR3 is TGTGCCAGCACCCACAGGGGAACTGAAGCTTTCTTT. Its protein is CASTHRGTEAFF. Full variable domain (missing parts from reference TRBV25-1 and TRBJ1-1): EADIYQTPRYLVIGTGKKITLECSQTMGHDKMYWYQQDPGMELHLIHYSYGVNSTEKGDLSSESTVSRIRTEHFPLTLESARPSHTSQYLCASTHRGTEAFFGQGTRLTVV.